This T cell receptor beta chain comes out of a study of human T cells and chemical hapten exposure. Findings and caveats of the study: Sensitizing to DPC left TCRs with a frequency above 1 in 1000 unaltered. Patch test score rose with PT1 expanded TCR count, significant at thresholds 8, 16 and 32, not 4.

Trimming shortened V by 5 bases and J by 6 bases, and 11 bases separated the two germline ends. CDR3 length: 13 residues. CDR1 is LNHDA and CDR2 is SQIVND in the germline V gene (reference sequence). As to this clonotype: The antigen remains undetermined.

Time point defined: patch test 1, 2 weeks after DPC sensitization. The treatment: therapeutic diphenylcyclopropenone sensitization with weekly scalp DPC. MiXCR, run by TCRdb on the RACE reads, gives a single entry per CDR3 protein. Of nearly 350,000 distinct CDR3 sequences listed, around 7% are singletons. The source was whole blood, collected in connection with sensitization to the hapten diphenylcyclopropenone (DPC). The TCR sequence derives from a woman aged 18-29 years with alopecia areata. Some clones in this sample may be carry-over from other donors' samples. The chain links TRBV19 to TRBJ1-5; no clear D. CDR3 DNA: TGTGCCAGTAGTCTGAAGGACGGTCAGCCCCAGCATTTT. Protein product: CASSLKDGQPQHF.